A selection of T cell receptor beta chains follows, all from one sample in a study of siplizumab effects on memory and regulatory T cells. The repertoire was sequenced with immunoSEQ multiplex PCR; TCRdb's copy has only in-frame clones and lacks some. The table shows over 80,000 clones, with about 95% occurring only once. Specimen: non-Treg CD4+ T cells sorted from blood. The receptor set was obtained from a human donor in good health. The CDR3 runs from the conserved cysteine through the conserved F or W. D genes are given only for firm matches. The size entry is marked missing in some rows and otherwise reads once, few, many or a size class.

TRBV7-9,TRBJ2-1,TRBD2,once,CASSLRPGTSGRGNEQFF,TGTGCCAGCAGCCTCCGTCCCGGGACTAGCGGGAGGGGTAATGAGCAGTTCTTC
TRBV4-1,TRBJ2-3,NA,NA,CASSQVPGREADTQYF,TGCGCCAGCAGCCAAGTGCCCGGGAGAGAGGCAGATACGCAGTATTTT
TRBV19,TRBJ2-5,TRBD1,NA,CASSGTAGGAFQYF,TGTGCCAGTAGTGGAACGGCAGGGGGCGCATTCCAGTACTTC
TRBV29-1,TRBJ1-2,NA,NA,CSVVSNYGYTF,TGCAGCGTTGTCAGCAACTATGGCTACACCTTC
TRBV7-9,TRBJ2-3,NA,NA,CASSFSYSTDTQYF,TGTGCCAGCAGCTTTAGTTACAGCACAGATACGCAGTATTTT
TRBV4-1,TRBJ1-3,NA,NA,CASSQHTDLSGNTIYF,TGCGCCAGCAGCCAACATACTGATCTCTCTGGAAACACCATATATTTT
TRBV2,TRBJ2-3,TRBD2,NA,CASRRAGNTDTQYF,TGTGCCAGCAGGAGAGCGGGAAACACAGATACGCAGTATTTT
TRBV11-2,TRBJ2-2,TRBD2,NA,CASSPPRAGATGELFF,TGTGCCAGCAGCCCGCCCCGAGCGGGAGCCACCGGGGAGCTGTTTTTT
TRBV6-1,TRBJ2-7,NA,once,CASTAGWVMQYF,TGTGCCAGCACGGCGGGGTGGGTGATGCAGTACTTC
TRBV2,TRBJ2-1,NA,NA,CASSANFNEQFF,TGTGCCAGCAGTGCGAATTTCAATGAGCAGTTCTTC
TRBV5-1,TRBJ1-5,NA,NA,CASSWGDGNQPQHF,TGCGCCAGCAGCTGGGGGGACGGCAATCAGCCCCAGCATTTT
TRBV27,TRBJ2-1,TRBD1,once,CASNANRGMNNEQFF,TGTGCCAGCAACGCCAACAGGGGGATGAACAATGAGCAGTTCTTC
TRBV11-2,TRBJ2-7,NA,NA,CASSLFAYEQYF,TGTGCCAGCAGCTTATTCGCCTACGAGCAGTACTTC
TRBV27,TRBJ2-3,TRBD2,NA,CASSPTGTSGLLMVDTQYF,TGTGCCAGCAGTCCTACCGGGACTAGCGGCCTCCTTATGGTTGATACGCAGTATTTT
TRBV5-1,TRBJ2-5,NA,NA,CASSGNTGKQTQYF,TGCGCCAGCAGCGGAAACACAGGGAAGCAGACCCAGTACTTC
TRBV7-3,TRBJ2-2,NA,NA,CASSFRVAGELFF,TGTGCCAGCAGCTTCAGGGTAGCCGGGGAGCTGTTTTTT
TRBV19,TRBJ2-1,NA,NA,CASSSFGVHEQFF,TGTGCCAGTAGCAGTTTCGGGGTCCATGAGCAGTTCTTC
TRBV7-9,TRBJ2-2,TRBD1,NA,CASSQIPSTGTGNTGELFF,TGTGCCAGCAGCCAAATACCATCAACCGGGACAGGTAACACCGGGGAGCTGTTTTTT
TRBV7-9,TRBJ2-5,TRBD1,NA,CASSKTGVETQYF,TGTGCCAGCAGCAAAACAGGGGTGGAGACCCAGTACTTC
TRBV6-6,TRBJ1-5,NA,few,CASNGPGPQHF,TGTGCCAGCAATGGTCCGGGGCCCCAGCATTTT
TRBV6-5,TRBJ2-3,NA,NA,CASNRGAYSTDTQYF,TGTGCCAGCAATAGGGGGGCGTACAGCACAGATACGCAGTATTTT
TRBV15,TRBJ2-2,NA,NA,CATSRFSVGVNTGELFF,TGTGCCACCAGCAGATTCTCGGTGGGTGTGAACACCGGGGAGCTGTTTTTT
TRBV11-1,TRBJ2-4,TRBD2,NA,CASSSGLAGVGSKNIQYF,TGTGCCAGCAGCTCGGGACTAGCGGGAGTAGGGTCCAAAAACATTCAGTACTTC
TRBV28,TRBJ2-3,NA,NA,CASSSSSGGMYF,TGTGCCAGCAGTTCCTCGAGCGGAGGGATGTATTTT
TRBV28,TRBJ1-1,NA,NA,CASSGIRTEAFF,TGTGCCAGCAGCGGGATCCGCACTGAAGCTTTCTTT
TRBV9,TRBJ2-5,NA,NA,CASSVAYRGRDTQEAQYF,TGTGCCAGCAGCGTAGCTTACCGGGGCAGGGACACCCAAGAGGCCCAGTACTTC
TRBV5-1,TRBJ1-4,NA,NA,CASSPEAARNEKLFF,TGCGCCAGCAGCCCGGAGGCAGCCCGAAATGAAAAACTGTTTTTT
TRBV28,TRBJ1-3,NA,NA,CASSFGNTIYF,TGTGCCAGCAGTTTTGGGAACACCATATATTTT
TRBV19,TRBJ1-5,NA,NA,CASSINGRDNQPQHF,TGTGCCAGTAGTATAAATGGCAGGGACAATCAGCCCCAGCATTTT
TRBV29-1,TRBJ2-3,TRBD2,NA,CSVAGGTDTQYF,TGCAGCGTTGCGGGGGGTACAGATACGCAGTATTTT
TRBV18,TRBJ1-5,NA,NA,CASSPLGDNQPQHF,TGTGCCAGCTCACCACTTGGGGACAATCAGCCCCAGCATTTT
TRBV5-1,TRBJ2-3,NA,NA,CASSLGAGDTQYF,TGCGCCAGCAGCTTGGGGGCTGGGGATACGCAGTATTTT
TRBV7-3,TRBJ1-1,NA,few,CASSDQGNTEAFF,TGTGCCAGCAGCGACCAGGGGAACACTGAAGCTTTCTTT
TRBV28,TRBJ2-7,NA,NA,CASTIIGGHEQYF,TGTGCCAGCACTATTATCGGGGGCCACGAGCAGTACTTC
TRBV7-2,TRBJ2-1,TRBD2,NA,CASSSGTSGTNEQFF,TGTGCCAGCAGCTCCGGGACTAGCGGTACCAATGAGCAGTTCTTC
TRBV7-8,TRBJ1-1,NA,NA,CASSINPWGRADTEAFF,TGTGCCAGCAGCATAAACCCCTGGGGGCGCGCGGACACTGAAGCTTTCTTT
TRBV28,TRBJ2-7,TRBD2,NA,CASSLAGVSYEQYF,TGTGCCAGCAGTTTAGCGGGAGTCTCCTACGAGCAGTACTTC
TRBV28,TRBJ1-5,NA,NA,CASRITGPPFNDPQHF,TGTGCCAGCAGGATAACCGGGCCCCCGTTTAATGATCCCCAGCATTTT
TRBV28,TRBJ2-2,NA,NA,CASSTPNTGELFF,TGTGCCAGCAGTACTCCGAACACCGGGGAGCTGTTTTTT
TRBV29-1,TRBJ1-2,NA,NA,CSVDRKPPMATFSVYTF,TGCAGCGTTGACCGGAAACCACCTATGGCTACTTTCTCTGTCTACACCTTC
TRBV27,TRBJ1-5,NA,NA,CASGAGVGNQPQHF,TGTGCCAGCGGGGCAGGGGTCGGCAATCAGCCCCAGCATTTT
TRBV30,TRBJ1-4,TRBD1,NA,CAWSLLQGATNEKLFF,TGTGCCTGGAGTTTACTACAGGGGGCAACTAATGAAAAACTGTTTTTT
TRBV19,TRBJ1-3,NA,NA,CASTVVFGRKLEDSGNTIYF,TGTGCCAGTACGGTAGTTTTCGGGCGAAAACTCGAAGACAGCGGAAACACCATATATTTT
TRBV5-1,TRBJ2-1,TRBD2,NA,CASSLALAGGPFRNEQFF,TGCGCCAGCAGCTTGGCGCTAGCGGGAGGGCCTTTTCGGAATGAGCAGTTCTTC
TRBV5-4,TRBJ2-2,NA,once,CASSLVGSTGELFF,TGTGCCAGCAGCTTGGTTGGCTCCACCGGGGAGCTGTTTTTT